This T cell receptor (beta chain) was identified in a study of PD-L1 blockade in urothelial cancer. In FFPE tumors, DNA was quantified by means of amplified housekeeping genes. Here immunoSEQ multiplex PCR was the method, and the copy in TCRdb shows in-frame clones only, minus some. The profile shows some 2,500 clones, roughly a third of them singletons. From germline, CDR1 is SQVTM and CDR2 ANQGSEA. The CDR3 loop spans 14 amino acids. V lost 8 bases to trimming and J lost 5 bases; unmatched junction nucleotides: 10. This sequence originates from a man in his 70s with urothelial cancer. The source material was tumor tissue, sampled before atezolizumab (anti-PD-L1) treatment. This chain joins TRBV29-1 and TRBJ2-3, with 10 bases matching TRBD2. The CDR3 coding sequence is TGCAGCTATCGAAGAGCGGGGGGGGGAGATACGCAGTATTTT. The encoded protein is CSYRRAGGGDTQYF.